This T cell receptor beta chain was captured by sequencing in a study of Graves' ophthalmopathy and Graves' hyperthyroidism. Amplification from RNA transcripts yielded the TCR beta CDR3 regions. The library came from an HTBI-primed first-round RT-PCR and a second-round multiplex PCR. TCRdb fed the multiplex PCR reads into MiXCR, producing one record per CDR3 protein. Among approximately 460,000 distinct CDR3 sequences listed, approximately 14% were seen once. Germline CDR1 reads KGHSH; CDR2 reads LQKENI. J was trimmed by 10 bases and V by 3 bases; bases with no gene match: 3. The CDR3 loop spans 14 amino acids. This clonotype was seen many times.

Sequenced material: blood. The clonotype originates from a woman in her twenties or thirties with Graves' ophthalmopathy. The rearrangement uses TRBV18 and TRBJ1-6, with 10 bases identical to TRBD1. This CDR3 reads CASSPGTGESPLHF. DNA of the CDR3: TGTGCCAGCTCACCCGGGACAGGGGAATCACCCCTCCACTTT. The complete variable domain, with remaining parts taken from reference TRBV18 and TRBJ1-6, reads NAGVMQNPRHLVRRRGQEARLRCSPMKGHSHVYWYRQLPEEGLKFMVYLQKENIIDESGMPKERFSAEFPKEGPSILRIQQVVRGDSAAYFCASSPGTGESPLHFGNGTRLTVT.